One sample yielded the 18 T cell receptor beta chains listed below, sequenced in a study of blood T cells in healthy people across ages. The second PCR ran roughly 7 to 11 cycles with a sample-barcoded 5' primer and J-beta primers. TCRdb ran MiXCR on the 5' RACE reads and lists one entry per CDR3 protein. This table holds hundreds of thousands of distinct CDR3 sequences, approximately 49% found once. The sample consisted of blood. These receptors were taken from a man younger than 40 in good health.

The rearrangement links TRBV7-2 to TRBJ2-1, with D uncertain. Germline V gene data show CDR1 as SGHTA and CDR2 as FQGNSA. The V end lost 4 bases, the J end lost 1 base, and 11 bases lay between the germline ends. CDR3 length: 15 amino acids. CDR3 loop: CTSSSDFKSYNEQFF. The CDR3 DNA follows: TGTACCAGCAGCTCAGACTTCAAATCCTACAATGAGCAGTTCTTC.

J is TRBJ1-2 and V is TRBV5-1, with 9 bases that match TRBD1. V dropped 0 bases and J dropped 5; count of bases not matched to a gene: 8. Germline CDR1 reads SGHRS; CDR2 reads YFSETQ. This CDR3 has 16 amino acids. DNA of the CDR3: TGCGCCAGCAGCTTGGAGACGGGACAGGGTACTTATGGCTACACCTTC. As protein: CASSLETGQGTYGYTF.

This clonotype appeared a few times. The CDR3 here is CAIMGSSYEQYF. In DNA form, the CDR3 reads TGTGCCATCATGGGCAGCTCCTACGAGCAGTACTTC. This chain uses TRBV10-3 with TRBJ2-7; D is unresolved. V was trimmed by 7 bases and J by 0 bases, leaving 7 bases between them. This CDR3 comprises 12 residues. Per germline, CDR1 ENHRY and CDR2 SYGVKD.

The V gene is TRBV4-1, the J gene TRBJ2-3; 7 nucleotides line up with TRBD2. The CDR3 sequence is 17 residues long. The germline V gene has CDR1 MGHRA and CDR2 YSYEKL. The V and J ends lost 4 bases and 4 bases, in that order; junction bases with no gene match: 14. The CDR3 DNA is TGCGCCAGCAGCCCTGGTGGGGGGGTCGCTGGCGCAGATACGCAGTATTTT. Translated: CASSPGGGVAGADTQYF.

This chain connects TRBV2 to TRBJ2-7; no definite D call. Germline values: CDR1 SNHLY, CDR2 FYNNEI. This CDR3 contains 12 residues. Trimming removed 3 bases at V and 1 base at J, with 4 bases between. The CDR3 sequence: CASSDGSYEQYF. In DNA form, the CDR3 reads TGTGCCAGCAGTGACGGGTCCTACGAGCAGTACTTC.

The rearrangement joins TRBV4-1 to TRBJ1-5, with 7 positions matching TRBD1. In germline, CDR1 is MGHRA, CDR2 YSYEKL. The CDR3 covers 14 residues. The V gene end was trimmed by 3 bases and the J gene end by 5 bases; junction bases not matched to a gene: 4. The CDR3 region is CASSHLDRDQPQHF. CDR3 sequence (DNA): TGCGCCAGCAGCCACCTTGACAGGGATCAGCCCCAGCATTTT.

This clonotype was counted only a few times. The V and J genes are TRBV5-1 and TRBJ2-7; D is ambiguous. V lost 2 bases and J 3 bases, leaving 15 bases between the germline ends. This CDR3 has 15 residues. Germline CDR1 and CDR2: SGHRS and YFSETQ. The CDR3 nucleotides are TGCGCCAGCAGCTTAAGGTCAGCGCCCTACTACGAGCAGTACTTC. Its translation: CASSLRSAPYYEQYF. Combining the CDR3 with reference TRBV5-1 and TRBJ2-7 gives the whole variable domain KAGVTQTPRYLIKTRGQQVTLSCSPISGHRSVSWYQQTPGQGLQFLFEYFSETQRNKGNFPGRFSGRQFSNSRSEMNVSTLELGDSALYLCASSLRSAPYYEQYFGPGTRLTVT.

The chain joins TRBV4-1 to TRBJ1-6; D gene uncertain. Germline CDR1 is MGHRA and CDR2 is YSYEKL. V shed 0 bases and J shed 9 bases, with 6 bases lying between them. The CDR3 sequence is 13 residues long. CDR3 in DNA: TGCGCCAGCAGCCAAGATTACTTTTCACCCCTCCACTTT. As protein: CASSQDYFSPLHF.

In this sample, this clonotype turned up a few times. The chain carries TRBV4-1 and TRBJ1-5; 9 nucleotides agree with TRBD1. V lost 1 base, J lost 8 bases, and 12 bases stayed unmatched. This CDR3 has 17 residues. Germline loops: CDR1 MGHRA, CDR2 YSYEKL. CDR3 nucleotides: TGCGCCAGCAGCCAAGGCTGGACAGGGGACTACATCAAGCCCCAGCATTTT. The encoded protein is CASSQGWTGDYIKPQHF.

The CDR3 sequence is CASSEGGGYGYTF. The CDR3 DNA reads TGTGCCAGCAGTGAAGGGGGGGGCTATGGCTACACCTTC. V gene TRBV2 combines with J gene TRBJ1-2; tentatively, D is TRBD1 (5 bases). The CDR3 is 13 residues long. The ends were cut back, 1 base at V and 4 bases at J, with 7 bases in the middle. CDR1 SNHLY and CDR2 FYNNEI come from the germline V gene.

There are a few counts of this clonotype. V and J are TRBV7-9 and TRBJ2-1; the D gene is possibly TRBD2 (6 bases). This CDR3 spans 12 amino acids. Germline CDR1 is SEHNR and CDR2 is FQNEAQ (reference sequence). V was trimmed by 5 bases and J by 8 bases, leaving 10 bases between them. The CDR3 here is CASSPTGDEQFF. As DNA, the CDR3 is TGTGCCAGCAGCCCAACGGGGGATGAGCAGTTCTTC. The full variable domain, its missing parts supplied by reference TRBV7-9 and TRBJ2-1, is DTGVSQNPRHKITKRGQNVTFRCDPISEHNRLYWYRQTLGQGPEFLTYFQNEAQLEKSRLLSDRFSAERPKGSFSTLEIQRTEQGDSAMYLCASSPTGDEQFFGPGTRLTVL.

The rearrangement links TRBV12-3 or TRBV12-4 to TRBJ1-5; the match to TRBD1 covers 7 bases. CDR3 size: 14 residues. Trimming took 6 bases from V and 4 from J; bases not matched to a gene: 6. CDR3: CASSYRGGNQPQHF. The CDR3, as DNA: TGTGCCAGCAGCTACAGGGGAGGGAATCAGCCCCAGCATTTT.

This sequence joins TRBV29-1 and TRBJ1-2, with 7 bases matching TRBD1. In germline, CDR1 is SQVTM, CDR2 ANQGSEA. The ends lost 5 bases at V and 4 bases at J; junction bases unmatched: 10. The CDR3 spans 14 residues. CDR3 nucleotides: TGCAGCGTTCTTCAGGGGGTCGAAGTCTATGGCTACACCTTC. Its protein is CSVLQGVEVYGYTF.

To note about this clonotype: The junction departs from the called germline gene at one end, perhaps through a read error. This chain uses TRBV5-5 with TRBJ1-5; D gene unclear. There are 18 residues in the CDR3. Germline V lookup: CDR1 SGHKS, CDR2 YYEKEE (reference sequence). CDR3 coding DNA: TGTGCCAGCAGCTTGGGCCCTTGGCGGTTCGAAAGCAGTCAGCCCCAGCATTTT. It codes for CASSLGPWRFESSQPQHF.

The CDR3 DNA sequence: TGTGCCAGCAGCTTCACCTTAGGTAGTGTGTACTTC. This sequence encodes CASSFTLGSVYF. The chain combines TRBV7-8 with TRBJ2-5; D not resolved. The CDR3 is 12 residues long. The germline V gene has CDR1 SGHVS and CDR2 FQNEAQ. V lost 3 bases to trimming and J lost 13 bases, with 15 bases between them.

The rearrangement uses TRBV29-1 and TRBJ1-1; D is uncertain. The V end was cut by 6 bases, the J end by 0 bases, with 8 bases between. CDR1 and CDR2 (germline): SQVTM, ANQGSEA. The CDR3 totals 12 residues. This chain's CDR3 is CSVEILNTEAFF. The CDR3 region has the DNA TGCAGCGTGGAGATCTTGAACACTGAAGCTTTCTTT.

The V gene is TRBV20-1, the J gene TRBJ2-3; possible D gene TRBD1, 6 bases. Germline V gives CDR1 DFQATT, CDR2 SNEGSKA (reference sequence). V was pared by 5 bases and J by 2 bases, with 11 bases between. The CDR3 has 13 amino acids. The CDR3 bases are TGCAGTGCTCGGTCAGGGGTCACAGATACGCAGTATTTT. Translation: CSARSGVTDTQYF.

V usage is TRBV4-2 and J usage is TRBJ1-5; unclear D gene. CDR1 and CDR2 from the germline V gene are LGHNA and YNFKEQ. This CDR3 is 15 amino acids long. Trimming took 2 bases from V and 1 from J, leaving 9 bases between them. For the CDR3, the DNA is TGTGCCAGCAGCCAATGGGTTAGAAGCAATCAGCCCCAGCATTTT. Translated, it gives CASSQWVRSNQPQHF.